These T cell receptor beta chains were read from a single sample in a study of blood T cell repertoires in COVID-19. The protocol was immunoSEQ multiplex PCR, while the TCRdb copy is restricted to in-frame clones and leaves out a portion. The table shows over 130,000 clones, with over 80% occurring only once. The sequencing sample was made of peripheral blood. These receptors all stem from an elderly woman with acute or convalescent COVID-19. Each CDR3 is given with its conserved first and last residue. A D gene is named only where the DNA matches it firmly. Not all rows give a size; the values are once, few, many and, for expanded clones, a class.

>-|TRBJ1-6|-|TRBV2
TGTGCCAGCAGGCGAGAATCACCCCTCCACTTT
CASRRESPLHF
>-|TRBJ1-4|TRBD1|TRBV2
TGTGCCAGCAGAAGGACAGGGGCAGTTATGTTTGATGAACTGTTTTTT
CASRRTGAVMFDELFF
>-|TRBJ1-1|-|TRBV7-9
TGTGCCAGCAGCTTAGAAGGGGATACTGAAGCTTTCTTT
CASSLEGDTEAFF
>-|TRBJ1-1|-|TRBV4-3
TGCGCCAGCAGCCCCAGAGCCGGAGCAGGGGCTGAAGCTTTCTTT
CASSPRAGAGAEAFF
>-|TRBJ1-1|-|TRBV18
TGTGCCAGCTCGGCGGGGGCGGGGGACACTGAAGCTTTCTTT
CASSAGAGDTEAFF
>-|TRBJ1-5|-|TRBV6-6
TGTGCCAGCACTGACAGAGACAATCAGCCCCAGCATTTT
CASTDRDNQPQHF
>once|TRBJ1-2|-|TRBV5-4
TGTGCCAGCAGCTTGACAGCTAACTATGGCTACACCTTC
CASSLTANYGYTF
>-|TRBJ1-2|-|TRBV3-1/TRBV3-2
TGTGCCAGCAGCCAAGATCGGCAGGGGTATGGCTACACCTTC
CASSQDRQGYGYTF
>-|TRBJ2-1|-|TRBV7-2
TGTGCCAGCAGCTTAGGAGCAGGGATCTACAATGAGCAGTTCTTC
CASSLGAGIYNEQFF
>-|TRBJ2-5|-|TRBV7-2
TGTGCCAGCAGCTTAGGTTGGCGGGGCCAAGAGACCCAGTACTTC
CASSLGWRGQETQYF
>-|TRBJ2-1|-|TRBV2
TGTGCCAGCAGTGAAGCGCTTCGGGGAAAGCAGTTCTTC
CASSEALRGKQFF
>-|TRBJ1-4|-|TRBV4-1
TGCGCCAGCAGCTTGGGCCTTACCACTGCAACTAATGAAAAACTGTTTTTT
CASSLGLTTATNEKLFF
>-|TRBJ1-2|-|TRBV18
TGTGCCAGCTCACCAGCCAGGCTCCTCTATGGCTACACCTTC
CASSPARLLYGYTF
>-|TRBJ2-3|-|TRBV10-3
TGTGCCATCAGTGATGCAGCGGCCAGCACAGATACGCAGTATTTT
CAISDAAASTDTQYF
>-|TRBJ1-5|-|TRBV6-1
TGTGCCAGCAGTGAAATTCCAGGGGTACTGCCCCAGCATTTT
CASSEIPGVLPQHF
>-|TRBJ1-5|TRBD1|TRBV5-5
TGTGCCAGCAGCCGGGACAGTAGCAATCAGCCCCAGCATTTT
CASSRDSSNQPQHF
>-|TRBJ1-1|-|TRBV7-2
TGTGCCAGCAGCGACTATCTTCGTACTGAAGCTTTCTTT
CASSDYLRTEAFF
>-|TRBJ2-7|-|TRBV19
TGTGCCAGTAGTGACGACAGGACCTCCTACGAGCAGTACTTC
CASSDDRTSYEQYF
>-|TRBJ1-3|-|TRBV4-2
TGTGCCAGCAGCCTTTCAGGAAACACCATATATTTT
CASSLSGNTIYF
>-|TRBJ2-2|TRBD1|TRBV9
TGTGCCAGCGGCTTCAGGGGGCGCACCGGGGAGCTGTTTTTT
CASGFRGRTGELFF
>-|TRBJ2-7|-|TRBV7-9
TGTGCCAGCAGCTCCGGGGTGCTAGCTCCCTACGAGCAGTACTTC
CASSSGVLAPYEQYF
>-|TRBJ2-1|TRBD1|TRBV6-5
TGTGCCAGCAGGCGTACGACAGGGGGAGGGAATGAGCAGTTCTTC
CASRRTTGGGNEQFF
>few|TRBJ2-3|TRBD2|TRBV4-3
TGCGCCAGCAGCCGCGTTAGCGGGGGGGCAGTGGATACGCAGTATTTT
CASSRVSGGAVDTQYF
>-|TRBJ1-6|-|TRBV18
TGTGCCAGCTCACCACGACAAGTCGATAATTCACCCCTCCACTTT
CASSPRQVDNSPLHF
>-|TRBJ1-5|-|TRBV2
TGTGCCAGCAGGAGTGGGGGGGGTGGAAATCAGCCCCAGCATTTT
CASRSGGGGNQPQHF
>-|TRBJ2-4|-|TRBV9
TGTGCCAGCAGCGTAGTGGCTAGCGAGGGACCCAAAAACATTCAGTACTTC
CASSVVASEGPKNIQYF
>-|TRBJ2-7|TRBD2|TRBV14
TGTGCCAGCAGCCAAGAACTAGCGGTTTTCTACGAGCAGTACTTC
CASSQELAVFYEQYF
>-|TRBJ1-1|-|TRBV29-1
TGCAGCGTGGGGCCGGGAGGGCGGCAGGGTACTGAAGCTTTCTTT
CSVGPGGRQGTEAFF
>-|TRBJ2-1|TRBD1|TRBV5-1
TGCGCCAGCACCGGGCAAGACAGGGGCTTATGGAATGAGCAGTTCTTC
CASTGQDRGLWNEQFF
>once|TRBJ2-1|-|TRBV2
TGTGCTACATTGGAGGCGTTGTACAATGAGCAGTTCTTC
CATLEALYNEQFF
>-|TRBJ2-7|TRBD1|TRBV7-2
TGTGCCAGCAGCCGACAGGGCTCCTACGAGCAGTACTTC
CASSRQGSYEQYF
>-|TRBJ2-7|TRBD2|TRBV7-9
TGTGCCAGCAGCCCCCCCTCCAGCGGGGGGTCCTACGAGCAGTACTTC
CASSPPSSGGSYEQYF
>-|TRBJ1-6|-|TRBV3-1/TRBV3-2
TGTGCCAGCAGCCAAAATCTAGGTTCACCCCTCCACTTT
CASSQNLGSPLHF
>-|TRBJ2-7|TRBD1|TRBV6-6
TGTGCCGTTAAATTAGGACAGGGGTCCTACGAGCAGTACTTC
CAVKLGQGSYEQYF
>-|TRBJ1-4|-|TRBV30
TGTGCCTGGAGTGTACACGGGGGAGGGGAACTGTTTTTT
CAWSVHGGGELFF
>once|TRBJ2-7|TRBD1|TRBV5-1
TGCGCCAGCAGCCTCGGGACAGGGGGGCCCTACGAGCAGTACTTC
CASSLGTGGPYEQYF
>once|TRBJ2-3|TRBD1|TRBV9
TGTGCCAGCACCAGTCGAGGGGGCTACGGAGATACGCAGTATTTT
CASTSRGGYGDTQYF
>few|TRBJ2-2|-|TRBV5-1
TGCGCCAGCAGCTTGGGGGGCCTGAACACCGGGGAGCTGTTTTTT
CASSLGGLNTGELFF
>-|TRBJ2-5|-|TRBV15
TGTGCCACCAGCCCCCGACACCAAAGGTACCAAGAGACCCAGTACTTC
CATSPRHQRYQETQYF
>-|TRBJ2-1|TRBD2|TRBV7-3
TGTGCCAGCAGCTTGGGGACTAGCGGGGGTGGCCGGGATGAGCAGTTCTTC
CASSLGTSGGGRDEQFF
>-|TRBJ1-2|-|TRBV6-6
TGTGCCACCAAAAGTCTCGGAGGGGTGGGCTACACCTTC
CATKSLGGVGYTF
>-|TRBJ2-3|TRBD2|TRBV19
TGTGCCAGTAGTATAGACTCTAGCGGTTACACAGATACGCAGTATTTT
CASSIDSSGYTDTQYF
>-|TRBJ1-3|-|TRBV19
TGTGCCAGTAGTGTACAGGGACGTGGAAACACCATATATTTT
CASSVQGRGNTIYF
>-|TRBJ1-5|-|TRBV5-6
TGTGCCAGCAGCATTGACGGCTTTCAGGCAGCCCAGCATTTT
CASSIDGFQAAQHF
>-|TRBJ1-1|-|TRBV12-3/TRBV12-4
TGTGCCAGCAGTTTACAGGCGAACACTGAAGCTTTCTTT
CASSLQANTEAFF
>once|TRBJ1-5|TRBD1|TRBV7-2
TGTGCCAGCAGCTTACAGGGGGCGGGCAATCAGCCCCAGCATTTT
CASSLQGAGNQPQHF
>-|TRBJ2-4|TRBD2|TRBV19
TGTGCCAGTAGTATTGGCCTGGGGGGGAACATTCAGTACTTC
CASSIGLGGNIQYF
>-|TRBJ2-7|TRBD2|TRBV27
TGTGCCAGCAGGTTCCCGGGGGGTGGTAAGCAGTACTTC
CASRFPGGGKQYF
>-|TRBJ1-5|-|TRBV3-1/TRBV3-2
TGTGCCGCCAGGGTTAGCAATCAGCCCCAGCATTTT
CAARVSNQPQHF
>-|TRBJ2-2|-|TRBV4-2
TGTGCCAGCAGCCCAGGGAACACCGGGGAGCTGTTTTTT
CASSPGNTGELFF
>-|TRBJ2-7|-|TRBV9
TGTGCCAGCGGCTCGGGAGTTCCCTACGAGCAGTACTTC
CASGSGVPYEQYF
>few|TRBJ1-1|TRBD1|TRBV2
TGTGCCAGCAGTAAAGGGAACAGGGGGTGGGACACTGAAGCTTTCTTT
CASSKGNRGWDTEAFF
>-|TRBJ2-7|-|TRBV5-1
TGCGCCAGCAGCTCACAACAATACGAGCAGTACTTC
CASSSQQYEQYF
>-|TRBJ2-7|-|TRBV11-2
TGTGCCAGCAGCATCAGAGGGGGGGCATACGAGCAGTACTTC
CASSIRGGAYEQYF
>-|TRBJ2-6|-|TRBV10-3
TGTGCCATCAGTGAGTCACGCTACTCTGGGGCCAACGTCCTGACTTTC
CAISESRYSGANVLTF
>-|TRBJ1-3|-|TRBV5-6
TGTGCCAGCAGCCAGTTGGGACTCGGAGGAAACACCATATATTTT
CASSQLGLGGNTIYF
>-|TRBJ1-4|TRBD1|TRBV5-4
TGTGCCAGCAGCTTGGGCCAGGGGGCGGGTGAAAAACTGTTTTTT
CASSLGQGAGEKLFF
>-|TRBJ1-5|-|TRBV6-1
TGTGCCAGCAGTGAAGCGCGGTATCAGCCCCAGCATTTT
CASSEARYQPQHF
>-|TRBJ1-6|-|TRBV7-6
TGTGCCAGCAGCTTAATGCAGGGCAAGAGTAATTCACCCCTCCACTTT
CASSLMQGKSNSPLHF